The 31 T cell receptor beta chains in this list originate from one sample, sequenced in a study of OX40 agonist ivuxolimab in advanced cancers. TCRdb's copy holds only in-frame clones and misses some; the assay was immunoSEQ multiplex PCR. The sample lists around 100,000 clones, around 93% occurring once. Sequencing was performed on CD4+ or CD8+ T cells sorted from blood, taken in a trial of the OX40 agonist ivuxolimab. Receptors were obtained from an adult with an advanced solid tumor such as melanoma, head and neck, liver or kidney cancer.

This clone was recorded only once. This chain connects TRBV10-2 to TRBJ1-5; TRBD1 is a possible D gene (5 bases). Per the germline V gene, CDR1 is WSHSY and CDR2 is SAAADI. The length of the CDR3 is 16 residues. Deletions cut 3 bases from V and 3 bases from J, with 15 bases between. CDR3 in DNA: TGCGCCAGCAGTGAAGTCTGGGGGAGTTTCAATCAGCCCCAGCATTTT. It yields the protein CASSEVWGSFNQPQHF.

This clone appeared a few times. The rearrangement uses TRBV7-2 and TRBJ1-1; D gene unclear. Germline V gives CDR1 SGHTA, CDR2 FQGNSA. The CDR3 totals 14 residues. With 5 bases removed from V and 4 bases from J, the gap between germline ends came to 14 bases. The CDR3 region is CASSPQYWSTEAFF. The CDR3, as DNA: TGTGCCAGCAGCCCACAATACTGGAGCACTGAAGCTTTCTTT.

The V and J genes are TRBV2 and TRBJ2-2; the match to TRBD2 covers 8 bases. The V gene's germline CDR1 is SNHLY and CDR2 FYNNEI. Trimming removed 6 bases from V and 5 bases from J; junction bases left unmatched: 5. The CDR3 is made up of 14 amino acids. CDR3 residues: CASRQGLGTGELFF. CDR3 bases: TGTGCCAGCAGGCAGGGACTAGGAACCGGGGAGCTGTTTTTT.

The rearrangement joins TRBV19 to TRBJ1-1; D possibly corresponds to TRBD1 (5 bases). This CDR3 is built from 13 residues. Germline V gives CDR1 LNHDA, CDR2 SQIVND (reference sequence). Trimming took 7 bases from V and 1 from J, leaving 10 bases between them. CDR3 DNA: TGTGCCAGTACAGACAGAAGGAACACTGAAGCTTTCTTT. Translated: CASTDRRNTEAFF.

The CDR3 is CASRGLAGGYNEQFF. The CDR3 DNA follows: TGTGCCAGCAGAGGACTAGCGGGAGGTTACAATGAGCAGTTCTTC. This chain links TRBV7-8 with TRBJ2-1; TRBD2 matches at 14 bases. Trimming removed 6 bases from V and 4 bases from J; junction bases left unmatched: 2. CDR1 and CDR2 from the germline V gene are SGHVS and FQNEAQ. This CDR3 contains 15 residues. Drawing the rest from reference TRBV7-8 and TRBJ2-1, the complete variable domain is GAGVSQSPRYKVAKRGQDVALRCDPISGHVSLFWYQQALGQGPEFLTYFQNEAQLDKSGLPSDRFFAERPEGSVSTLKIQRTQQEDSAVYLCASRGLAGGYNEQFFGPGTRLTVL.

The chain employs TRBV14 and TRBJ2-1; D not certain. Trimming removed 1 base from V and 2 bases from J, with 9 bases in between. CDR3 length equals 15 residues. Germline CDR1 and CDR2: SGHDN and FVKESK. Here the CDR3 reads CASSQGGTTYNEQFF. The CDR3 DNA reads TGTGCCAGCAGCCAAGGAGGAACAACCTACAATGAGCAGTTCTTC.

In its sample, this clone was seen once. V usage is TRBV28 and J usage is TRBJ2-7; 9 bases match TRBD1. J lost 4 bases, V lost 11 bases, and 9 bases had no gene match. The CDR3 consists of 13 residues. Germline V gives CDR1 MDHEN, CDR2 SYDVKM. The CDR3 spells CAASGTGLYEQYF. The CDR3 DNA reads as TGTGCCGCCTCCGGGACAGGGTTGTACGAGCAGTACTTC.

The V gene is TRBV6-6, the J gene TRBJ1-5, with TRBD1 identical over 9 bases. The V gene end was trimmed by 7 bases and the J gene end by 5 bases; junction bases not matched to a gene: 6. This CDR3 has 14 residues. Germline V CDR1 and CDR2: MNHNY, SVGAGI (reference sequence). As DNA, the CDR3 is TGTGCCAGCATAATCGGGACAGGGTATCAGCCCCAGCATTTT. Its protein product is CASIIGTGYQPQHF.

The chain recombines TRBV27 with TRBJ2-5, with 10 bases identical to TRBD2. The DNA matches TRBJ2-7 better at its end, which makes the J call doubtful. Germline CDR1 is MNHEY and CDR2 is SMNVEV (reference sequence). The CDR3 covers 15 residues. CDR3: CASSQQAGGPYEQYF. In DNA, the CDR3 is TGTGCCAGCAGTCAACAAGCGGGAGGGCCTTACGAGCAGTACTTC.

V gene TRBV6-5 combines with J gene TRBJ2-7; TRBD1 matches at 12 bases. This CDR3 is 13 amino acids long. V gave up 9 bases and J gave up 6 bases; unmatched junction bases: 6. CDR1 is MNHEY, CDR2 SVGAGI, per germline. The CDR3 sequence: CASGRDRGREQYF. The CDR3 nucleotides read TGTGCCAGTGGCCGGGACAGGGGGCGCGAGCAGTACTTC.

This clone has more than one count but fewer than ten. The chain links TRBV7-8 to TRBJ1-4, with D hard to call. Trimming took off 1 base at V and 9 bases at J, with 9 bases between the two ends. From germline, CDR1 is SGHVS and CDR2 FQNEAQ. This CDR3 has 13 residues. The CDR3 DNA reads as TGTGCCAGCAGCTTAGTCGGGAATCAAAAACTGTTTTTT. Its translation: CASSLVGNQKLFF.

The chain combines TRBV29-1 with TRBJ2-5; the D is unclear. The ends were cut back, 3 bases at V and 7 bases at J, with 21 bases in the middle. The CDR3 runs to 15 residues. In germline, CDR1 is SQVTM, CDR2 ANQGSEA. CDR3 residues: CSVDTQAAVYGTQYF. In DNA, the CDR3 is TGCAGCGTTGATACGCAGGCTGCGGTGTACGGGACCCAGTACTTC.

This chain joins TRBV11-2 and TRBJ2-7; 11 positions match TRBD1. CDR1 and CDR2 (germline): SGHAT, FQNNGV. This CDR3 is built from 14 residues. Unmatched junction bases numbered 4, after V lost 5 bases and J lost 4 bases. The CDR3 loop is CASSRDRGMYEQYF. The CDR3 DNA sequence: TGTGCCAGCAGCCGGGACAGGGGGATGTACGAGCAGTACTTC.

The rearrangement links TRBV5-1 to TRBJ2-2; D is uncertain. Germline CDR1 and CDR2: SGHRS and YFSETQ. V shed 4 bases and J shed 5 bases, with 15 bases lying between them. There are 15 residues in the CDR3. The CDR3 region is CASSQTVVRTGELFF. CDR3 coding DNA: TGCGCCAGCAGCCAGACGGTGGTGAGGACCGGGGAGCTGTTTTTT.

The chain joins TRBV27 to TRBJ2-2; no definite D call. Germline V gives CDR1 MNHEY, CDR2 SMNVEV (reference sequence). The CDR3 spans 13 residues. Trimming left V 2 bases short and J 3 bases short, with 4 bases between. The CDR3: CASSLKYTGELFF. The CDR3 coding sequence is TGTGCCAGCAGTTTAAAATACACCGGGGAGCTGTTTTTT.

The chain has TRBV5-1 and TRBJ2-2; no reliable D call. Germline CDR1 is SGHRS and CDR2 is YFSETQ. The CDR3 consists of 14 residues. The V end was cut by 1 base, the J end by 5 bases, with 9 bases between. The CDR3, as DNA: TGCGCCAGCAGCTTGACAGCAAATACCGGGGAGCTGTTTTTT. As protein: CASSLTANTGELFF.

The genes are TRBV7-2 and TRBJ2-3; TRBD2 matches at 10 bases. With 5 bases clipped from V and 4 bases from J, the junction kept 3 bases outside the gene matches. Per germline, CDR1 SGHTA and CDR2 FQGNSA. The CDR3 loop spans 14 amino acids. The CDR3 bases are TGTGCCAGCAGCCCAGGACTAGCGGCAGATACGCAGTATTTT. Protein sequence: CASSPGLAADTQYF.

This sequence joins TRBV30 and TRBJ2-5; 7 positions agree with TRBD1. V trimming: 6 bases; J trimming: 2 bases; junction bases outside the gene matches: 12. The CDR3 is made up of 15 amino acids. The germline V gene has CDR1 GTSNPN and CDR2 SVGIG (reference sequence). CDR3 nucleotide sequence: TGTGCCTGCACGAAGGCGGACAGGAGACAAGAGACCCAGTACTTC. This sequence encodes CACTKADRRQETQYF.

This rearrangement joins TRBV10-3 to TRBJ2-1, with TRBD2 identical over 11 bases. The CDR3 extends over 18 amino acids. V gave up 5 bases and J gave up 4 bases; unmatched junction bases: 13. Germline CDR1 ENHRY, CDR2 SYGVKD. The CDR3 sequence is CAISQTGVTSGSYNEQFF. The CDR3 region has the DNA TGTGCCATCAGTCAGACAGGGGTTACTAGCGGGAGTTACAATGAGCAGTTCTTC.

The rearrangement uses TRBV11-1 and TRBJ1-1, with D perhaps matching TRBD1 (5 bases). The CDR3 length is 15 residues. The V gene lost 0 bases and the J gene lost 0 bases, with 8 bases spanning the gap. The germline V gene encodes CDR1 SGHAT and CDR2 FQDESV (reference sequence). CDR3 sequence (DNA): TGTGCCAGCAGCTTAGCAGGGGCGGTGAACACTGAAGCTTTCTTT. This codes for CASSLAGAVNTEAFF.

CDR3 sequence: CASSLVPGPYEQYF. In DNA, the CDR3 is TGCGCCAGCAGCTTGGTTCCGGGCCCCTACGAGCAGTACTTC. The chain links TRBV5-1 to TRBJ2-7; no reliable D call. Germline CDR1 and CDR2: SGHRS and YFSETQ. There are 14 residues in the CDR3. The V and J ends lost 0 bases and 2 bases respectively, with 9 bases between them.

The chain links TRBV27 to TRBJ1-2; no clear D gene. The CDR3 covers 16 residues. Trimming removed 2 bases from V and 0 bases from J, with 13 bases in between. The germline V gene encodes CDR1 MNHEY and CDR2 SMNVEV (reference sequence). CDR3 nucleotides: TGTGCCAGCAGTTTAGCACCCCCGGTGGCTAACTATGGCTACACCTTC. This translates into CASSLAPPVANYGYTF.

This clone was recorded once. J is TRBJ2-3 and V is TRBV12-5; tentatively, D is TRBD2 (6 bases). Germline CDR1 and CDR2: LGHNT and FRNRAP. With 6 bases removed from V and 6 bases from J, the gap between germline ends came to 16 bases. The CDR3 spans 14 residues. The CDR3 DNA sequence: TGTGCTAGTGGCCCCCCAGGGAGGATCGATACGCAGTATTTT. This gives the protein CASGPPGRIDTQYF.

The chain has TRBV7-9 and TRBJ2-5; D not resolved. This CDR3 is 11 amino acids long. From germline, CDR1 is SEHNR and CDR2 FQNEAQ (reference sequence). V lost 5 bases and J 6 bases, leaving 7 bases between the germline ends. The CDR3 region has the DNA TGTGCCAGCAGCCCACGGAAGACCCAGTACTTC. This encodes CASSPRKTQYF.

V usage is TRBV5-1 and J usage is TRBJ1-1, with 9 bases that match TRBD1. Looked up from germline, CDR1 is SGHRS and CDR2 is YFSETQ. This CDR3 has 13 residues. The ends lost 10 bases at V and 3 bases at J; junction bases unmatched: 7. The CDR3 sequence is CASRQGEDTEAFF. The CDR3 region has the DNA TGCGCCTCCAGACAGGGGGAAGACACTGAAGCTTTCTTT.

V and J are TRBV19 and TRBJ1-1, with D hard to call. Trimming shortened V by 6 bases and J by 3 bases, and 5 bases separated the two germline ends. The CDR3 totals 11 residues. Germline V lookup: CDR1 LNHDA, CDR2 SQIVND (reference sequence). Here the CDR3 DNA reads TGTGCCAGTAGGGGCTACACTGAAGCTTTCTTT. This codes for CASRGYTEAFF.

This chain connects TRBV14 to TRBJ2-7, with D uncertain. V was shortened by 5 bases and J by 0 bases, with 11 bases between the two germline ends. The length of the CDR3 is 14 residues. Germline V lookup: CDR1 SGHDN, CDR2 FVKESK. The chain's CDR3 is CASSVGGTSYEQYF. DNA of the CDR3: TGTGCCAGCAGCGTTGGTGGCACCTCCTACGAGCAGTACTTC.

V is TRBV19 and J is TRBJ2-3, with 12 bases that match TRBD2. Looked up from germline, CDR1 is LNHDA and CDR2 is SQIVND (reference sequence). The trim removed 3 bases at V and 4 bases at J, leaving 5 bases unmatched. The CDR3 contains 16 residues. This CDR3 is CASSIRTSGNADTQYF. CDR3 sequence (DNA): TGTGCCAGTAGTATCCGGACTAGCGGGAACGCAGATACGCAGTATTTT.

The chain employs TRBV7-2 and TRBJ2-7; TRBD1 agrees at 12 bases. Trimming cost V 0 bases and J 4 bases; bases outside gene matches: 4. This CDR3 comprises 16 residues. Germline values: CDR1 SGHTA, CDR2 FQGNSA. CDR3 region: CASSLAPGQGAYEQYF. The CDR3 DNA reads TGTGCCAGCAGCTTAGCCCCGGGACAGGGGGCGTACGAGCAGTACTTC.

The chain recombines TRBV7-9 with TRBJ2-1; perhaps TRBD2 as D (7 bases). The CDR3 covers 16 residues. CDR1 and CDR2 from the germline V gene are SEHNR and FQNEAQ (reference sequence). Trimming stripped 5 bases from V and 1 base from J, with 15 bases between. The CDR3 protein is CASSQTGRESYNEQFF. CDR3 DNA: TGTGCCAGCAGCCAAACAGGGAGGGAGTCCTACAATGAGCAGTTCTTC.

The rearrangement links TRBV19 to TRBJ2-5, with D uncertain. The CDR3 is made up of 12 amino acids. Germline lookup yields CDR1 LNHDA and CDR2 SQIVND (reference sequence). The V end lost 4 bases, the J end lost 1 base, and 4 bases lay between the germline ends. CDR3 in amino acids: CASSKGQETQYF. As DNA, the CDR3 is TGTGCCAGTAGTAAGGGCCAAGAGACCCAGTACTTC.